Detailed here is one TCR beta chain. Its antigen is unidentified. The entry originates in a study of cytomegalovirus exposure and HLA in healthy donors. Study observations and caveats: Earlier results showed most TCR beta V segments being productive about 87% or about 30% of the time. Across donors, presence/absence analyses took sequencing depth to be roughly uniform. HLA-A and HLA-B allele assignments for most subjects were reportedly predicted accurately using TCR beta sequences.

It was with 60 Vbeta and 13 Jbeta primers that the PCR ran. Profiled with immunoSEQ multiplex PCR; TCRdb holds only in-frame clones, not every one. The sample lists tens of thousands of clones; approximately 66% were seen once. Donors were nominally healthy when sampled, though unrecorded immune exposures were likely. CDR3 size: 11 residues. V lost 4 bases and J 6 bases, leaving 7 bases between the germline ends. Germline V gives CDR1 LNHDA, CDR2 SQIVND (reference sequence). J is TRBJ2-7 and V is TRBV19; unclear D gene. Sample: PBMCs. The TCR originated in a man between 25 and 39 years old in good health and CMV-seronegative. The CDR3 reads CASSSYSEQYF. The CDR3 bases are TGTGCCAGTAGTAGTTACAGCGAGCAGTACTTC.